These T cell receptor beta chains were read from a single sample in a study of T cells after yellow fever vaccination. TCRdb processed the 5' RACE reads anew with MiXCR; each CDR3 protein has one entry. This sample has about 220,000 distinct CDR3 sequences, with about 7% found just once. Material: CD4+ T cells sorted from PBMCs, obtained on the day of the yellow fever booster vaccination. The receptors originated from a man younger than 40 who received the YFV17D yellow fever vaccine. CDR3s leave out the opening cysteine and the closing phenylalanine or tryptophan.

v_gene	len	j_gene	CDR3aa
TRBV7-2	8	TRBJ1-1	ASNAHGAF
TRBV19	13	TRBJ2-2	ASSRVAGAGGELF
TRBV24-1	16	TRBJ1-5	ATSVPTQGQGAVQPQH
TRBV18	12	TRBJ2-3	ASSRGPATDTQY
TRBV19	13	TRBJ2-1	ASSTGLAENNEQF
TRBV30	12	TRBJ2-1	AWSPDRGYNEQF
TRBV20-1	10	TRBJ1-1	SAIVTDTEAF
TRBV24-1	14	TRBJ2-1	ATSDRGPRNLNEQF
TRBV3-1	18	TRBJ2-2	ASSQVELGLAGGGTGELF
TRBV7-2	11	TRBJ2-3	ASSFADSSTQY
TRBV29-1	9	TRBJ2-7	SGTSSDEQY
TRBV23-1	13	TRBJ2-7	ASGRTSGSLKEQY
TRBV7-9	14	TRBJ2-7	ASSSSGWDKTYEQY
TRBV7-2	15	TRBJ2-2	ASSSRPASARTGELF
TRBV7-3	12	TRBJ2-3	ASSLSGAEDTQY
TRBV7-2	14	TRBJ2-1	ASSLVGQGARDEQF
TRBV7-9	13	TRBJ2-7	ASSLGDRASYEQY
TRBV20-1	13	TRBJ2-3	SAPNRGSATDTQY
TRBV5-6	11	TRBJ2-1	ASSLRHGSEQF
TRBV9	15	TRBJ2-3	ASSVATLAVGTDTQY
TRBV18	14	TRBJ2-1	ASAHGTSGRKNEQF
TRBV20-1	9	TRBJ2-7	SGGDEYEQY
TRBV4-3	15	TRBJ2-1	ASSQATTGSSYNEQF
TRBV5-1	15	TRBJ2-7	ASSLVRDALGRYEQY
TRBV20-1	13	TRBJ1-6	SARKRSSYNSPLH
TRBV20-1	12	TRBJ1-5	SALVSEGDQPQH
TRBV21-1	14	TRBJ2-3	ASRKGGGRCTDTQY
TRBV20-1	14	TRBJ2-4	SARELGMLAKNIQY
TRBV5-8	11	TRBJ2-5	ASSPRAQETQY